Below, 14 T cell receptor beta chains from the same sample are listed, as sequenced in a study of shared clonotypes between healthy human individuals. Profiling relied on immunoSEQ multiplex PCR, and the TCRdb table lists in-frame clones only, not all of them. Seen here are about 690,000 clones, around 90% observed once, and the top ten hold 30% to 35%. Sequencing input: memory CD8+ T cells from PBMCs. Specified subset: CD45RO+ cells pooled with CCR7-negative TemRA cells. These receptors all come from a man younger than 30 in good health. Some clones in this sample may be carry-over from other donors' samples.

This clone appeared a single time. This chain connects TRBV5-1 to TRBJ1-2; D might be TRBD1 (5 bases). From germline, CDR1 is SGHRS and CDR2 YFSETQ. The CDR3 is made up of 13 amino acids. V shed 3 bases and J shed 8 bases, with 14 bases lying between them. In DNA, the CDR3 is TGCGCCAGCAGCTCGGCCCAAGGGGTAGGCTACACCTTC. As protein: CASSSAQGVGYTF.

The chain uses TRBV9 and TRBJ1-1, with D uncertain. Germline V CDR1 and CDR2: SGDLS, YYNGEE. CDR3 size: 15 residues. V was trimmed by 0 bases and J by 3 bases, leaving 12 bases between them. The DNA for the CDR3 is TGTGCCAGCAGCGTAGTAGGCAGTTACCACACTGAAGCTTTCTTT. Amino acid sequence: CASSVVGSYHTEAFF.

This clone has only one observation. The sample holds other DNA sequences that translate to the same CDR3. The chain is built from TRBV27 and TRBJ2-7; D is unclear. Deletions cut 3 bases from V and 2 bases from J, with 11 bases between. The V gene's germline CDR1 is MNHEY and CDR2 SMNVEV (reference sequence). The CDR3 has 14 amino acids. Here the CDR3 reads CASSFRGAPYEQYF. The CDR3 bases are TGTGCCAGCAGTTTTCGCGGAGCACCCTACGAGCAGTACTTC.

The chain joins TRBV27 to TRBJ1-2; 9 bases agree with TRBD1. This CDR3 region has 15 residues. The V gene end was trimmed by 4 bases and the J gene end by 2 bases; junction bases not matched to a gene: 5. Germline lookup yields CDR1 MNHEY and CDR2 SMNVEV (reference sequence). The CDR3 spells CASSSGTGMNYGYTF. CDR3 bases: TGTGCCAGCAGTTCAGGGACAGGGATGAACTATGGCTACACCTTC.

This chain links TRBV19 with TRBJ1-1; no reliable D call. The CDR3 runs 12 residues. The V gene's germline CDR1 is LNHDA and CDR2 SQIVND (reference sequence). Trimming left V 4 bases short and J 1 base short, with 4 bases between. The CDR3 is CASSNWNTEAFF. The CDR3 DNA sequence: TGTGCCAGTAGTAACTGGAACACTGAAGCTTTCTTT.

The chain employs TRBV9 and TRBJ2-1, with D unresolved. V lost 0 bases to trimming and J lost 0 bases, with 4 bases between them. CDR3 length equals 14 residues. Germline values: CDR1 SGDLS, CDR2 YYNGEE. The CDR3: CASSVADSYNEQFF. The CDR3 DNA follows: TGTGCCAGCAGCGTAGCTGACTCCTACAATGAGCAGTTCTTC.

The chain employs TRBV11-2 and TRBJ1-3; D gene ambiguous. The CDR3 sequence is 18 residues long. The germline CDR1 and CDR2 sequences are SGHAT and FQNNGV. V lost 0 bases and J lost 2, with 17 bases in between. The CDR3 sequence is CASSLDLRSEVAGNTIYF. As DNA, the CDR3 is TGTGCCAGCAGCTTAGATCTACGGTCTGAGGTTGCTGGAAACACCATATATTTT.

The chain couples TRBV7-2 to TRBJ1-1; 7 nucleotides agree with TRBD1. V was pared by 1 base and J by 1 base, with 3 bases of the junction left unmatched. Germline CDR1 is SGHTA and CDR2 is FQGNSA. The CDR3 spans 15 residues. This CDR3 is CASSLVSGGNTEAFF. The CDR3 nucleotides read TGTGCCAGCAGCTTAGTCTCAGGGGGGAACACTGAAGCTTTCTTT.

The CDR3 sequence is CASSLGLAAQLQETQYF. The DNA for the CDR3 is TGTGCCAGTAGTTTGGGACTAGCGGCTCAGTTACAAGAGACCCAGTACTTC. The chain employs TRBV19 and TRBJ2-5; the match to TRBD2 covers 11 bases. Germline values: CDR1 LNHDA, CDR2 SQIVND (reference sequence). The V gene end was trimmed by 5 bases and the J gene end by 2 bases; junction bases not matched to a gene: 10. The CDR3 is 17 residues long.

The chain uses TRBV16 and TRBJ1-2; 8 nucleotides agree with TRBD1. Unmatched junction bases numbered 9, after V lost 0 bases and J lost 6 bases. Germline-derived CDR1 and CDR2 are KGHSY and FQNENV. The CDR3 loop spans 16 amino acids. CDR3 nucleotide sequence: TGTGCCAGCAGCCAATCGGGGGAGGGACAGGAGAATGGCTACACCTTC. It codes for CASSQSGEGQENGYTF.

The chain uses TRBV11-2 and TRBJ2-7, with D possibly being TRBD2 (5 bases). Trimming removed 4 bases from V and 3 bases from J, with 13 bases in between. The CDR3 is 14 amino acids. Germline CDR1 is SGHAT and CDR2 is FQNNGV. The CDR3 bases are TGTGCCAGCAGCTCCGACCCGGGGAGCTACGAGCAGTACTTC. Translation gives CASSSDPGSYEQYF.

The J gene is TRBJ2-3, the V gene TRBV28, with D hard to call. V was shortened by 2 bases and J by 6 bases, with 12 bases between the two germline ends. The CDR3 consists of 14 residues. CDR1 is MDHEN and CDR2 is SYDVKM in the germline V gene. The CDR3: CASSLVGGSDTQYF. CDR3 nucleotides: TGTGCCAGCAGTTTAGTTGGTGGCTCGGATACGCAGTATTTT. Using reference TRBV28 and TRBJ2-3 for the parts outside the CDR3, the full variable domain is DVKVTQSSRYLVKRTGEKVFLECVQDMDHENMFWYRQDPGLGLRLIYFSYDVKMKEKGDIPEGYSVSREKKERFSLILESASTNQTSMYLCASSLVGGSDTQYFGPGTRLTVL.

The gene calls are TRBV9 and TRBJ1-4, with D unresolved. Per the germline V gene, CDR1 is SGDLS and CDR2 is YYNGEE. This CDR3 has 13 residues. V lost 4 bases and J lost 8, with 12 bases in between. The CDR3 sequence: CASSPEWGEKLFF. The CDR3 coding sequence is TGTGCCAGCAGCCCGGAGTGGGGAGAAAAACTGTTTTTT.

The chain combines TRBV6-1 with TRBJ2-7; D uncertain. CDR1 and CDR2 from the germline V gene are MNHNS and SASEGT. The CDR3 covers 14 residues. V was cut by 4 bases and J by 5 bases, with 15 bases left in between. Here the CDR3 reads CASSVGSTDDEQYF. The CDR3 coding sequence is TGTGCCAGCAGTGTTGGCAGTACCGACGACGAGCAGTACTTC.